These 26 T cell receptor beta chains share one sample of origin, sequenced in a study of shared clonotypes between healthy human individuals. Some clones are missing from TCRdb's copy, which holds only in-frame ones; the method was immunoSEQ multiplex PCR. The sample lists 2 million to 2.5 million clones, 92% occurring once. The material sequenced was naive CD4+ T cells from PBMCs. Subset specified: CD45RA+ positively selected. The source is a man aged 18 to 29 in good health. Some clones in this sample may be carry-over from other donors' samples.

This chain links TRBV20-1 with TRBJ1-2, with D tentatively TRBD1 (5 bases). V was pared by 3 bases and J by 10 bases, with 12 bases between. From germline, CDR1 is DFQATT and CDR2 SNEGSKA (reference sequence). The CDR3 has 11 residues. Here the CDR3 reads CSASSGLDYTF. DNA of the CDR3: TGCAGTGCTAGTTCAGGGTTGGACTACACCTTC.

The chain uses TRBV28 and TRBJ2-7; TRBD2 matches at 11 bases. CDR3 length: 14 amino acids. With V trimmed by 5 bases and J by 7 bases, 7 bases remained unmatched. Germline V lookup: CDR1 MDHEN, CDR2 SYDVKM. This chain's CDR3 is CASSTLAGDGEQYF. DNA of the CDR3: TGTGCCAGCAGTACACTAGCGGGAGATGGGGAGCAGTACTTC.

J is TRBJ2-3 and V is TRBV2, with 9 bases lining up with TRBD2. The CDR3 runs to 18 residues. Germline V CDR1 and CDR2: SNHLY, FYNNEI. The V gene end was trimmed by 1 base and the J gene end by 0 bases; junction bases not matched to a gene: 8. This CDR3 is CASSEGILAGPSTDTQYF. CDR3 sequence (DNA): TGTGCCAGCAGTGAAGGGATACTAGCGGGCCCTAGCACAGATACGCAGTATTTT.

The gene calls are TRBV29-1 and TRBJ1-2; D perhaps matches TRBD1 (5 bases). Between the trimmed V and J ends, which lost 6 bases and 5 bases, there was a span of 7 bases. The CDR3 is made up of 10 amino acids. Germline assignment: CDR1 SQVTM and CDR2 ANQGSEA. The CDR3 here is CSVGGYGYTF. As DNA, the CDR3 is TGCAGCGTGGGGGGGTATGGCTACACCTTC.

A remark on this clone: In the same sample, other DNA sequences code for this CDR3. The chain couples TRBV29-1 to TRBJ2-1; D uncertain. This CDR3 is 13 amino acids long. Looked up from germline, CDR1 is SQVTM and CDR2 is ANQGSEA. V was trimmed by 1 base and J by 1 base, leaving 5 bases between them. The CDR3 loop is CSVEGVSYNEQFF. The CDR3 DNA is TGCAGCGTTGAAGGGGTTTCCTACAATGAGCAGTTCTTC.

The chain uses TRBV6-5 and TRBJ2-5; D is possibly TRBD1 (8 bases). Per the germline V gene, CDR1 is MNHEY and CDR2 is SVGAGI. This CDR3 has 15 residues. Trimming pared 2 bases from V and 4 bases from J, leaving 14 bases between. The CDR3 nucleotides read TGTGCCAGCAGTTACGACAGGGGAGGGGGAGAGACCCAGTACTTC. This translates into CASSYDRGGGETQYF.

In nucleotides, the CDR3 is TGTGCCAGCGGGGACATTGTTGAAGCTTTCTTT. This translates into CASGDIVEAFF. The chain carries TRBV19 and TRBJ1-1, with TRBD1 as a possible D gene (6 bases). The CDR3 spans 11 residues. Trimming cost V 9 bases and J 7 bases, with 12 bases left between them. Germline V gives CDR1 LNHDA, CDR2 SQIVND (reference sequence).

With respect to this clone: Other DNA sequences in this specimen translate into the identical CDR3. The chain joins TRBV12-5 to TRBJ2-5; maybe TRBD1 (6 bases). Trimming took off 2 bases at V and 5 bases at J, with 6 bases between the two ends. This CDR3 is 12 amino acids long. Germline lookup yields CDR1 LGHNT and CDR2 FRNRAP. CDR3 nucleotides: TGTGCTAGTGGTTTGACAGGGGAGACCCAGTACTTC. Translating it yields CASGLTGETQYF.

This sequence joins TRBV7-2 and TRBJ2-5; D unclear. The germline V and J ends were trimmed by 5 bases and 4 bases, with 11 bases remaining between them. CDR1 is SGHTA, CDR2 FQGNSA, per germline. The CDR3 is 13 residues long. CDR3 sequence: CASSPEPGETQYF. CDR3 DNA sequence: TGTGCCAGCAGCCCAGAACCAGGAGAGACCCAGTACTTC.

The gene calls are TRBV18 and TRBJ2-3; the match to TRBD1 covers 9 bases. The germline V gene encodes CDR1 KGHSH and CDR2 LQKENI. The CDR3 runs to 16 residues. The V segment lost 1 base and the J segment 4 bases; nucleotides outside the gene matches: 6. For the CDR3, the DNA is TGTGCCAGCTCACCACTCAGCACAGGGGGCGCAGATACGCAGTATTTT. Translated, it gives CASSPLSTGGADTQYF.

Comment on this clone: The sample has other DNA sequences that encode this CDR3 too. The V and J genes are TRBV6-5 and TRBJ1-2; TRBD1 matches 8 bases. V was clipped by 5 bases and J by 7 bases; unmatched bases: 9. From germline, CDR1 is MNHEY and CDR2 SVGAGI. This CDR3 comprises 14 residues. CDR3: CASSRRQGAVGYTF. CDR3 sequence (DNA): TGTGCCAGCAGTCGACGGCAGGGGGCGGTTGGCTACACCTTC.

The V gene is TRBV5-6, the J gene TRBJ2-2, with 9 bases lining up with TRBD1. Germline trimming cut 5 bases from V and 4 bases from J; bases unmatched to any gene: 9. The CDR3 runs to 16 residues. Germline V lookup: CDR1 SGHDT, CDR2 YYEEEE. This chain's CDR3 is CASRATGTGFTGELFF. DNA of the CDR3: TGTGCCAGCAGGGCTACCGGGACAGGGTTCACCGGGGAGCTGTTTTTT.

The chain joins TRBV28 to TRBJ1-1, with 8 bases lining up with TRBD1. The length of the CDR3 is 13 residues. Germline CDR1 MDHEN, CDR2 SYDVKM. Trimming removed 2 bases from V and 9 bases from J; junction bases left unmatched: 5. The CDR3 sequence: CASSLPGQVQAFF. The CDR3 coding sequence is TGTGCCAGCAGTTTACCGGGACAGGTCCAAGCTTTCTTT.

The rearrangement joins TRBV5-1 to TRBJ1-1; D gene unclear. The V end was cut by 0 bases, the J end by 4 bases, with 10 bases between. Germline CDR1 and CDR2: SGHRS and YFSETQ. This CDR3 region has 14 residues. CDR3 residues: CASSLAGKGTEAFF. CDR3 in DNA: TGCGCCAGCAGCTTGGCCGGGAAGGGCACTGAAGCTTTCTTT.

This clone was detected only once. The chain has TRBV10-3 and TRBJ2-1; D ambiguous. CDR3 size: 14 residues. V lost 4 bases and J 6 bases, leaving 13 bases between the germline ends. The germline V gene has CDR1 ENHRY and CDR2 SYGVKD. CDR3 sequence reads: CAISGLTTSNEQFF. The CDR3 DNA reads TGTGCCATCAGTGGGTTAACTACCTCCAATGAGCAGTTCTTC.

The chain uses TRBV7-7 and TRBJ2-2; D might be TRBD1 (6 bases). V was trimmed by 5 bases and J by 4 bases, leaving 14 bases between them. Germline lookup yields CDR1 SSHAT and CDR2 FNYEAQ (reference sequence). The CDR3 is 15 residues long. This CDR3 reads CASSKAPRGTGELFF. CDR3 DNA: TGTGCCAGCAGCAAAGCACCCAGGGGCACCGGGGAGCTGTTTTTT.

This CDR3 is CASSSSDRNNEQFF. CDR3 bases: TGTGCCAGTAGTAGCTCCGACAGGAACAATGAGCAGTTCTTC. This chain uses TRBV19 with TRBJ2-1; the D gene is possibly TRBD1 (6 bases). The ends were cut back, 4 bases at V and 5 bases at J, with 12 bases in the middle. CDR3 length: 14 residues. Per the germline V gene, CDR1 is LNHDA and CDR2 is SQIVND (reference sequence).

The chain recombines TRBV10-2 with TRBJ2-7; the match to TRBD1 covers 7 bases. After removal of 7 bases from V and 0 bases from J, the junction contained 3 bases not matched to a gene. The CDR3 consists of 13 residues. CDR1 WSHSY and CDR2 SAAADI come from the germline V gene. The CDR3 region has the DNA TGCGCCAGCACCTGGGACAGCTCCTACGAGCAGTACTTC. This sequence encodes CASTWDSSYEQYF.

The rearrangement joins TRBV9 to TRBJ2-7, with TRBD2 matching over 8 bases. Looked up from germline, CDR1 is SGDLS and CDR2 is YYNGEE. The CDR3 has 15 amino acids. Trimming at V came to 0 bases and at J to 4 bases, leaving 6 bases not matched to a gene. DNA of the CDR3: TGTGCCAGCAGCGTAGATGCGGGAGGAGGGTACGAGCAGTACTTC. Encoded protein: CASSVDAGGGYEQYF.

The chain joins TRBV5-1 to TRBJ1-2; D remains ambiguous. The CDR3 spans 14 residues. V gave up 2 bases and J gave up 1 base, with 9 bases separating them. Looked up from germline, CDR1 is SGHRS and CDR2 is YFSETQ. In nucleotides, the CDR3 is TGCGCCAGCAGCTTCCTGAATCATAACTATGGCTACACCTTC. As protein: CASSFLNHNYGYTF.

V and J are TRBV7-2 and TRBJ2-3; D may be TRBD1 or TRBD2 (5 bases each). Germline CDR1 and CDR2: SGHTA and FQGNSA. CDR3 length equals 14 residues. V was shortened by 6 bases and J by 2 bases, with 12 bases between the two germline ends. The CDR3, as DNA: TGTGCCAGCAGTCTAAGAGGGGACACAGATACGCAGTATTTT. Translation gives CASSLRGDTDTQYF.

This clone has a single count. V gene TRBV18 combines with J gene TRBJ2-2, with TRBD2 matching 8 bases. This CDR3 is 15 amino acids long. Trimming took 1 base from V and 6 from J; bases not matched to a gene: 4. Germline V gives CDR1 KGHSH, CDR2 LQKENI. The CDR3 nucleotides are TGTGCCAGCTCACCACGCGGGAGGACCCCCGGGGAGCTGTTTTTT. Translating gives CASSPRGRTPGELFF.

This chain links TRBV7-2 with TRBJ2-7; TRBD2 matches at 9 bases. Germline V gives CDR1 SGHTA, CDR2 FQGNSA. Germline trimming cut 4 bases from V and 2 bases from J; bases unmatched to any gene: 6. The CDR3 is 15 amino acids. CDR3 bases: TGTGCCAGCAGCTCATTAGCGGGAGCTACCTACGAGCAGTACTTC. Translated: CASSSLAGATYEQYF.

This clone came up a few times. The sample has other DNA sequences that encode this CDR3 too. The chain carries TRBV5-8 and TRBJ1-5; D is unclear. Trimming took 1 base from V and 4 from J, leaving 0 bases between them. The germline CDR1 and CDR2 sequences are SGHTS and YDEGEE. The CDR3 has 11 residues. DNA of the CDR3: TGTGCCAGCAGCTTGAATCAGCCCCAGCATTTT. Its translation: CASSLNQPQHF.

This clone was seen a few times. The chain joins TRBV7-2 to TRBJ1-1, with a weak D call TRBD1 (6 bases). Per the germline V gene, CDR1 is SGHTA and CDR2 is FQGNSA. The CDR3 loop spans 13 amino acids. Trimming removed 6 bases from V and 4 bases from J, with 12 bases in between. The CDR3 loop reads CASRGQQGTEAFF. The CDR3 bases are TGTGCCAGCAGGGGACAACAGGGCACTGAAGCTTTCTTT.

This chain connects TRBV28 to TRBJ2-5, with 8 bases matching TRBD1. J gave up 11 bases and V 6 bases, and 5 bases lay outside the gene matches. Germline assignment: CDR1 MDHEN and CDR2 SYDVKM. The CDR3 loop spans 11 amino acids. CDR3 nucleotides: TGTGCCAGCAGGCACCACAGGGGGCAGTACTTC. Translation: CASRHHRGQYF.